This TCR beta chain is from a study of tumor and adjacent non-tumor tissue in lung cancer. Study-wide background: The cohort had 12 to 13 adenocarcinoma, a couple of squamous cell and 1 small cell patients.

TCRbeta libraries were built with three rounds of nested PCR, modified from ARM-PCR. From the multiplex PCR reads, TCRdb called clonotypes with MiXCR, one entry per CDR3 protein. There are around 210,000 distinct CDR3 sequences in the sample; 71% occur only once, and about 23% lies in the top ten. Of note for this clonotype: As yet, its antigen is unknown.

This sample's RNA came from whole unsorted tissue. Study observations and caveats: Patients with more diverse tumor TCRs had worse survival. Compared with tumor, normal lung showed significantly lower TCR diversity. In normal lung, the top 100 clones were significantly more dominant than in tumor.

The germline V and J ends were trimmed by 2 bases and 2 bases, with 9 bases remaining between them. CDR1 is SNHLY, CDR2 FYNNEI, per germline. This CDR3 region has 14 residues. The sequence was collected from a man between 60 and 75 years old with non-small cell lung cancer. Sequencing was done on a sample of lung tumor tissue. This sequence joins TRBV2 and TRBJ2-5; possible D gene TRBD2, 5 bases. DNA of the CDR3: TGTGCCAGCAGTGAACTCACTAGACAAGAGACCCAGTACTTC. Translation: CASSELTRQETQYF.